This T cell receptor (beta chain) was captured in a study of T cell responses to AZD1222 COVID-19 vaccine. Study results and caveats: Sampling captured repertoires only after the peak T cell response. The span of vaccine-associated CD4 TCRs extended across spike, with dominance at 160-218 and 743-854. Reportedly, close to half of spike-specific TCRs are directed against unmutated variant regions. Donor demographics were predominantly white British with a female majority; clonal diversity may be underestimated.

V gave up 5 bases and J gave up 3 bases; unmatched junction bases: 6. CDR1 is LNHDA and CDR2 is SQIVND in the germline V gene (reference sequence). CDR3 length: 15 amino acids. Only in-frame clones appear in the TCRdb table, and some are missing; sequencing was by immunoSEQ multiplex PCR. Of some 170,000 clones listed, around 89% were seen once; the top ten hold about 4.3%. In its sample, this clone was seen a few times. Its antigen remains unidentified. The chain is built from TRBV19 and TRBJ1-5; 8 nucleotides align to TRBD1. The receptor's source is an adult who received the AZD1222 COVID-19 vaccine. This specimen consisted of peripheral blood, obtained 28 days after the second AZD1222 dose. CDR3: CASSGQGNFNQPQHF. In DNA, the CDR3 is TGTGCCAGTAGTGGACAGGGAAATTTCAATCAGCCCCAGCATTTT.